The rows below give T cell receptor beta chains drawn from one sample of a study of Tregs in tolerant kidney transplant recipients. Clones were read by immunoSEQ multiplex PCR, and TCRdb kept only the in-frame ones, dropping some. Counted here are about 44,000 clones, around 95% occurring once; the ten biggest clones make up 0.3% to 0.4%. Their antigen targets remain unknown. The sequenced sample was Tregs from blood cultured with allogeneic cells. Receptors originate from a human donor in good health. The CDR3 runs from the conserved cysteine through the conserved F or W. D genes are given only for firm matches. Expanded clones are given a class, and other clones once, few, many or no size at all.

length,V,size,J,D,DNA,CDR3
13,TRBV19,NA,TRBJ2-1,TRBD1,TGTGCCAGTAGCAGACAGGGGTCAGGGGAGCAGTTCTTC,CASSRQGSGEQFF
13,TRBV5-1,NA,TRBJ1-1,NA,TGCGCCAGCAGCTTGGTGGAGGGCGCCGAGGCTTTCTTT,CASSLVEGAEAFF
13,TRBV5-5,NA,TRBJ1-4,NA,TGTGCCAGCAGCCGCGGCCGGAACGAAAAACTGTTTTTT,CASSRGRNEKLFF
14,TRBV6-5,NA,TRBJ2-7,NA,TGTGCCAGCAAATCTCGGGACTTGTCCTACGAGCAGTACTTC,CASKSRDLSYEQYF
16,TRBV5-5,NA,TRBJ2-3,TRBD2,TGTGCCAGCAGCTTGTTTAGCGGGAGTAACACAGATACGCAGTATTTT,CASSLFSGSNTDTQYF
13,TRBV14,NA,TRBJ2-5,TRBD1,TGTGCCAGCAGCCAAGAGACAGGGGCTACCCAGTACTTC,CASSQETGATQYF
14,TRBV5-4,NA,TRBJ2-5,TRBD1,TGTGCCAGCAGCTTCGGGGACAGCCAAGAGACCCAGTACTTC,CASSFGDSQETQYF
16,TRBV5-4,NA,TRBJ2-3,TRBD2,TGTGCCAGCAGCGCCACTAGCGGGCTTAGCACAGATACGCAGTATTTT,CASSATSGLSTDTQYF
13,TRBV10-1,NA,TRBJ1-2,NA,TGCGCCAGCAGTGAGACCAGAGGTGGAAGCTACACCTTC,CASSETRGGSYTF
13,TRBV7-3,NA,TRBJ2-3,NA,TGTGCCAGCAGCGACAGGTCCACAGATACGCAGTATTTT,CASSDRSTDTQYF
16,TRBV11-2,NA,TRBJ2-7,TRBD2,TGTGCCAGCAGCTTAGGGCGGGGGTTGGGCGGTAACGAGCAGTACTTC,CASSLGRGLGGNEQYF
15,TRBV6-1,NA,TRBJ1-1,TRBD1,TGTGCCAGCAGTGGGGGACAGGGGTGGGTCACTGAAGCTTTCTTT,CASSGGQGWVTEAFF
13,TRBV5-1,NA,TRBJ1-1,NA,TGCGCCAGCGGCTCCTCGAAAGACACTGAAGCTTTCTTT,CASGSSKDTEAFF
14,TRBV9,NA,TRBJ2-7,NA,TGTGCCAGCAGCCCCCAAGGAATCTCCTACGAGCAGTACTTC,CASSPQGISYEQYF
13,TRBV5-1,NA,TRBJ1-2,NA,TGCGCCAGCAGCTATGACAGTATGTTCGGCTACACCTTC,CASSYDSMFGYTF
16,TRBV18,NA,TRBJ2-3,NA,TGTGCCAGCTCACCACCGAGGACAAAGAGCACAGATACGCAGTATTTT,CASSPPRTKSTDTQYF
15,TRBV5-1,NA,TRBJ2-5,TRBD2,TGCGCCAGCAGCTCGGGACTAGCGGGGGGAGGGACCCAGTACTTC,CASSSGLAGGGTQYF
15,TRBV18,NA,TRBJ1-1,TRBD1,TGTGCCAGCTCACAGCTAACAGGGGTTAGCACTGAAGCTTTCTTT,CASSQLTGVSTEAFF
15,TRBV5-1,NA,TRBJ2-7,NA,TGCGCCAGCAGCTTGGCCCCGGGGAACTCCTACGAGCAGTACTTC,CASSLAPGNSYEQYF
16,TRBV5-1,NA,TRBJ2-1,NA,TGCGCCAGCAGCTTGGTTACGGGGGGCCCAAGGAATGAGCAGTTCTTC,CASSLVTGGPRNEQFF
13,TRBV7-8,NA,TRBJ1-1,NA,TGTGCCAGCAGCTTTGGACGGTACACTGAAGCTTTCTTT,CASSFGRYTEAFF
18,TRBV9,NA,TRBJ2-4,NA,TGTGCCAGCAGCGTAGCTCAGGGAGACACACTAGCCAAAAACATTCAGTACTTC,CASSVAQGDTLAKNIQYF
14,TRBV6-6,once,TRBJ2-7,NA,TGTGCCAGCAGTTTTTCTGGGTCCTCCTACGAGCAGTACTTC,CASSFSGSSYEQYF
13,TRBV30,once,TRBJ2-1,NA,TGTGCCTGGAGCCCTACAGGGATCAATGAGCAGTTCTTC,CAWSPTGINEQFF
13,TRBV7-3,NA,TRBJ2-1,TRBD1,TGTGCCAGCAGCTTAAACAGGGGCAATGAGCAGTTCTTC,CASSLNRGNEQFF
17,TRBV5-1,once,TRBJ1-3,NA,TGCGCCAGCAGCGCCGGACCGCCGACGGGTTCTGGAAACACCATATATTTT,CASSAGPPTGSGNTIYF
13,TRBV5-1,NA,TRBJ1-2,NA,TGCGCCAGCAGCTCCGGGACACACTATGGCTACACCTTC,CASSSGTHYGYTF
16,TRBV6-5,NA,TRBJ1-4,TRBD1,TGTGCCAGCAGTTACCCGAAGCAGGGGGCGGGTGAAAAACTGTTTTTT,CASSYPKQGAGEKLFF
18,TRBV7-6,NA,TRBJ2-7,TRBD2,TGTGCCAGCAGCTTAGCCGTCCCGACTAGCGGGAGCTCCTACGAGCAGTACTTC,CASSLAVPTSGSSYEQYF
13,TRBV5-4,NA,TRBJ1-2,NA,TGTGCCAGCAGCTTGGTTCAGGCCTTTGGCTACACCTTC,CASSLVQAFGYTF
14,TRBV29-1,NA,TRBJ2-5,NA,TGCAGCGTTGAACCGGGACCGAGCTTGAAGACCCAGTACTTC,CSVEPGPSLKTQYF
18,TRBV7-9,NA,TRBJ2-1,TRBD2,TGTGCCAGCAGCGCCAGGGGGGGACTAGCAGGCTCCTACAATGAGCAGTTCTTC,CASSARGGLAGSYNEQFF
13,TRBV19,NA,TRBJ1-5,NA,TGTGCCAGTAGTATAACCGTTAATGCGCCCCAGCATTTT,CASSITVNAPQHF
14,TRBV2,NA,TRBJ2-7,NA,TGTGCCAGCATTTGGTCGGAGGGCCCCTACGAGCAGTACTTC,CASIWSEGPYEQYF
16,TRBV19,NA,TRBJ2-1,NA,TGTGCCAGTAGGCACCCGGGAGAGGGGGATTTAAATGAGCAGTTCTTC,CASRHPGEGDLNEQFF
13,TRBV6-1,NA,TRBJ2-4,NA,TGTGCCAGCAGTGAAGGGACACAAAACATTCAGTACTTC,CASSEGTQNIQYF
16,TRBV4-1,NA,TRBJ2-5,NA,TGCGCCAGCAGCCAAGATCGGGGGACTCTAACTGAGGCCCAGTACTTC,CASSQDRGTLTEAQYF
15,TRBV9,NA,TRBJ2-7,TRBD2,TGTGCCAGCAACACCCAGCCGGGACTAGCGATCGAGCAGTACTTC,CASNTQPGLAIEQYF
15,TRBV6-1,few,TRBJ2-1,NA,TGTGCCAGCACCATTTGGGACTTTTCCTACAATGAGCAGTTCTTC,CASTIWDFSYNEQFF
14,TRBV19,NA,TRBJ2-5,NA,TGTGCCAGTAGTGCATTCCCGGGAAGGGAGACCCAGTACTTC,CASSAFPGRETQYF
16,TRBV5-1,NA,TRBJ2-2,NA,TGCGCCAGCAGCTTAACAGGGCGAAGGAACACCGGGGAGCTGTTTTTT,CASSLTGRRNTGELFF
15,TRBV27,NA,TRBJ1-1,NA,TGTGCCAGCACCCGGAACTGGGCGTCGAACACTGAAGCTTTCTTT,CASTRNWASNTEAFF
15,TRBV6-5,NA,TRBJ1-2,NA,TGTGCCAGCAGTTACGACAGGCGAGCTAACTATGGCTACACCTTC,CASSYDRRANYGYTF
13,TRBV18,NA,TRBJ2-1,TRBD1,TGTGCCAGCTCGGACAGGGGATACAATGAGCAGTTCTTC,CASSDRGYNEQFF
15,TRBV5-1,NA,TRBJ2-5,NA,TGCGCCAGCAGCTTTGGGAGTAGCTTCCAAGAGACCCAGTACTTC,CASSFGSSFQETQYF
14,TRBV19,once,TRBJ1-5,NA,TGTGCCAGTAGTATCGGCACTAGCAATCAGCCCCAGCATTTT,CASSIGTSNQPQHF
16,TRBV5-1,NA,TRBJ2-1,TRBD1,TGCGCCAGCAGCTGGGCCGGGACAGGGGGGTACAATGAGCAGTTCTTC,CASSWAGTGGYNEQFF
15,TRBV6-5,NA,TRBJ1-1,NA,TGTGCCAGCAGTTACAACGGAGCCGGGGACACTGAAGCTTTCTTT,CASSYNGAGDTEAFF
12,TRBV19,NA,TRBJ2-1,NA,TGTGCCAGTAGTGCCCGGTACAATGAGCAGTTCTTC,CASSARYNEQFF
17,TRBV6-1,NA,TRBJ2-6,TRBD1,TGTGCCAGCAGTGGGAGACAGGGGGCTTCTGGGGCCAACGTCCTGACTTTC,CASSGRQGASGANVLTF